The 32 T cell receptor beta chains below come from one sample, sequenced in a study of radiotherapy plus CTLA-4 blockade in lung cancer listed by TCRdb under 2018. Libraries were constructed by the immunoSEQ multiplex PCR assay. TCRdb took this table from immuneACCESS and kept in-frame rearrangements with V and J called. Such tables lack part of the clones; where checked against another copy, unresolved V genes explain under half of the gap, and the rest is unexplained. A total of more than 65,000 clones appear in this sample, around four fifths of them only once. 0.82% of the sample lies in the top ten. The sequences come from peripheral blood, collected from a patient treated with radiotherapy plus ipilimumab. These receptors originate from a human donor with non-small cell lung cancer who had stable disease on radiotherapy plus ipilimumab.

The V call is TRBV27, the J call TRBJ2-1; 8 bases line up with TRBD2. The CDR3 loop spans 15 amino acids. The V gene end was trimmed by 6 bases and the J gene end by 6 bases; junction bases not matched to a gene: 10. Germline V gene sequence: CDR1 MNHEY, CDR2 SMNVEV (reference sequence). CDR3: CASRFQAGAGNEQFF. The CDR3 coding sequence is TGTGCCAGCAGATTCCAAGCGGGAGCGGGCAATGAGCAGTTCTTC.

V is TRBV5-1 and J is TRBJ1-6; D unclear. V was shortened by 10 bases and J by 0 bases, with 14 bases between the two germline ends. The CDR3 consists of 15 residues. Germline CDR1 and CDR2: SGHRS and YFSETQ. DNA of the CDR3: TGCGCCTCGAAGGTCGAGAGCTCCTATAATTCACCCCTCCACTTT. As protein: CASKVESSYNSPLHF.

The gene calls are TRBV12-2 and TRBJ2-1; TRBD2, the D gene given by the table, was not confirmed from the DNA. TRBV12-2 is designated a pseudogene. The CDR3 is 18 residues long. CDR3 sequence reads: CASRWNWGREGLYNEQFF. For the CDR3, the DNA is TGTGCAAGTCGCTGGAATTGGGGGCGGGAGGGCCTGTACAATGAGCAGTTCTTC.

The CDR3 here is CASNSRTGNEQYF. The CDR3, as DNA: TGTGCCAGCAATAGCAGAACAGGGAACGAGCAGTACTTC. The chain joins TRBV6-6 to TRBJ2-7, with D possibly matching TRBD1 (6 bases). The CDR3 length is 13 residues. V gave up 7 bases and J gave up 5 bases, with 15 bases separating them. Germline V gene lookup returns CDR1 MNHNY and CDR2 SVGAGI (reference sequence).

This chain joins TRBV5-4 and TRBJ1-6; TRBD1 might be the D (6 bases). CDR3 size: 13 residues. The V end was cut by 6 bases, the J end by 7 bases, with 11 bases between. CDR1 is SGHNT, CDR2 YYREEE, per germline (reference sequence). DNA of the CDR3: TGTGCCAGCAAGACAGGTGGGAATTCACCCCTCCACTTT. This codes for CASKTGGNSPLHF.

In the case of this clone: One end of the junction varies from germline; a read error may be responsible. The V gene is TRBV28, the J gene TRBJ2-5, with D possibly being TRBD1 (5 bases). Germline CDR1 and CDR2: MDHEN and SYDVKM. The CDR3 extends over 13 amino acids. The CDR3 protein is CTSNPGIPETQYF. CDR3 nucleotide sequence: TGTACCAGCAATCCAGGGATCCCAGAGACCCAGTACTTC.

The J gene is TRBJ2-7, the V gene TRBV5-6; the D is unclear. V was clipped by 5 bases and J by 3 bases, with 12 bases between them. In germline, CDR1 is SGHDT, CDR2 YYEEEE. This CDR3 region has 13 residues. The CDR3 DNA is TGTGCCAGCAGTAATCCCCCAAGCTACGAGCAGTACTTC. Protein sequence: CASSNPPSYEQYF.

The chain couples TRBV14 to TRBJ2-7; 7 positions agree with TRBD2. The J segment lost 7 bases and the V segment lost 7 bases, leaving 7 bases of the junction unmatched. Germline CDR1 and CDR2: SGHDN and FVKESK. This CDR3 has 12 residues. CDR3 DNA: TGTGCCAGCAACGTCCTGGGGGGGGAGCAGTACTTC. Its protein is CASNVLGGEQYF.

This chain links TRBV28 with TRBJ2-7; the D is unclear. Germline assignment: CDR1 MDHEN and CDR2 SYDVKM. This CDR3 is built from 12 residues. V was trimmed by 6 bases and J by 0 bases, leaving 6 bases between them. CDR3 residues: CASRSRSYEQYF. The DNA for the CDR3 is TGTGCCAGCAGGAGTCGCTCCTACGAGCAGTACTTC. The complete variable domain, with remaining parts taken from reference TRBV28 and TRBJ2-7, reads DVKVTQSSRYLVKRTGEKVFLECVQDMDHENMFWYRQDPGLGLRLIYFSYDVKMKEKGDIPEGYSVSREKKERFSLILESASTNQTSMYLCASRSRSYEQYFGPGTRLTVT.

The V and J genes are TRBV7-9 and TRBJ2-7; a possible D gene is TRBD1 (5 bases). The CDR3 contains 16 residues. V was clipped by 5 bases and J by 5 bases, with 22 bases between them. In germline, CDR1 is SEHNR, CDR2 FQNEAQ (reference sequence). The CDR3 loop is CASSLPAGYYLDEQYF. The CDR3 DNA reads TGTGCCAGCAGCCTCCCGGCAGGGTACTACCTAGACGAGCAGTACTTC.

The table lists this clone with a count of one. The V gene is TRBV7-2, the J gene TRBJ2-5; 7 bases match TRBD1. The CDR3 runs to 14 residues. CDR1 is SGHTA and CDR2 is FQGNSA in the germline V gene. V shed 4 bases and J 4 bases; nucleotides not matched to a gene: 6. The CDR3, as DNA: TGTGCCAGCAGCTCCCGGGACAGCTCAGAGACCCAGTACTTC. Translation: CASSSRDSSETQYF.

The J gene is TRBJ2-1, the V gene TRBV9, with 14 bases lining up with TRBD2. Per the germline V gene, CDR1 is SGDLS and CDR2 is YYNGEE. Unmatched junction bases numbered 5, after V lost 1 base and J lost 5 bases. The length of the CDR3 is 17 residues. CDR3: CASSVRGLAGDNNEQFF. The CDR3 region has the DNA TGTGCCAGCAGCGTAAGGGGACTAGCGGGAGATAACAATGAGCAGTTCTTC.

The V call is TRBV6-6, the J call TRBJ1-1; D ambiguous. Germline V gives CDR1 MNHNY, CDR2 SVGAGI (reference sequence). This CDR3 is 16 amino acids long. Trimming removed 7 bases from V and 1 base from J, with 19 bases in between. CDR3 loop: CASTSITLGSNTEAFF. CDR3 sequence (DNA): TGTGCCAGCACCTCAATTACTCTGGGCTCGAACACTGAAGCTTTCTTT.

The chain is built from TRBV27 and TRBJ2-2; TRBD2 matches 7 bases. V lost 3 bases and J lost 2; bases outside the gene matches: 6. This CDR3 has 16 residues. CDR1 MNHEY and CDR2 SMNVEV come from the germline V gene (reference sequence). CDR3: CASSFQGGRNTGELFF. CDR3 DNA sequence: TGTGCCAGCAGTTTCCAGGGAGGGCGCAACACCGGGGAGCTGTTTTTT.

V gene TRBV4-2 combines with J gene TRBJ1-5, with 9 bases aligning to TRBD1. The CDR3 is 15 amino acids. From germline, CDR1 is LGHNA and CDR2 YNFKEQ. J lost 1 base, V lost 3 bases, and 1 base had no gene match. The CDR3 sequence: CASSHGQGSNQPQHF. The CDR3 DNA is TGTGCCAGCAGCCATGGACAGGGGAGCAATCAGCCCCAGCATTTT.

The DNA of the CDR3 is TGTGCCAGCAGTGTTAAGGGGGCAGGTGGCTACACCTTC. Translated, it gives CASSVKGAGGYTF. The chain has TRBV25-1 and TRBJ1-2, with 7 nucleotides matching TRBD1. The CDR3 sequence is 13 residues long. Looked up from germline, CDR1 is MGHDK and CDR2 is SYGVNS. The V segment lost 4 bases and the J segment 7 bases; nucleotides outside the gene matches: 6.

The genes are TRBV9 and TRBJ1-2; D call uncertain. The CDR3 contains 14 residues. Germline assignment: CDR1 SGDLS and CDR2 YYNGEE. The V end lost 0 bases, the J end lost 1 base, and 7 bases lay between the germline ends. The CDR3 sequence is CASSVGRYNYGYTF. The CDR3 region has the DNA TGTGCCAGCAGCGTAGGACGGTATAACTATGGCTACACCTTC.

The chain couples TRBV5-1 to TRBJ1-4; 8 bases are shared with TRBD1. CDR3 size: 15 residues. J gave up 4 bases and V 0 bases, and 2 bases lay outside the gene matches. The germline CDR1 and CDR2 sequences are SGHRS and YFSETQ. The CDR3 here is CASSLGGQVNEKLFF. CDR3 nucleotide sequence: TGCGCCAGCAGCTTGGGGGGACAGGTTAATGAAAAACTGTTTTTT.

In regard to this clone: This sample includes further DNA sequences coding for the same CDR3. The chain carries TRBV30 and TRBJ2-1; 13 nucleotides align to TRBD2. There are 17 residues in the CDR3. The trim removed 3 bases at V and 3 bases at J, leaving 8 bases unmatched. Germline V gene data show CDR1 as GTSNPN and CDR2 as SVGIG (reference sequence). CDR3 sequence: CAWSASRLAGGYNEQFF. In DNA form, the CDR3 reads TGTGCCTGGAGCGCCTCCCGACTAGCGGGAGGCTACAATGAGCAGTTCTTC.

The genes are TRBV6-1 and TRBJ2-7; the match to TRBD1 covers 8 bases. The CDR3 loop spans 14 amino acids. Trimming cost V 6 bases and J 2 bases; bases outside gene matches: 6. CDR1 is MNHNS and CDR2 is SASEGT in the germline V gene. CDR3 bases: TGTGCCAGCAGATTTGGACAGGGAGCCTACGAGCAGTACTTC. Translated, it gives CASRFGQGAYEQYF.

The chain carries TRBV27 and TRBJ1-2; tentatively, D is TRBD1 (5 bases). Germline values: CDR1 MNHEY, CDR2 SMNVEV (reference sequence). The CDR3 is made up of 17 amino acids. Trimming shortened V by 5 bases and J by 4 bases, and 23 bases separated the two germline ends. CDR3 coding DNA: TGTGCCAGCAGTCCATCCCGAGGAGACAGCATTCTCTATGGCTACACCTTC. Its protein is CASSPSRGDSILYGYTF.

The chain has TRBV7-9 and TRBJ2-5, with 7 bases aligning to TRBD1. Germline CDR1 reads SEHNR; CDR2 reads FQNEAQ (reference sequence). This CDR3 has 16 residues. With 5 bases clipped from V and 4 bases from J, the junction kept 13 bases outside the gene matches. CDR3 sequence: CASSPTGTARGETQYF. The CDR3 bases are TGTGCCAGCAGCCCAACCGGGACAGCCCGGGGAGAGACCCAGTACTTC.

The V gene is TRBV4-1, the J gene TRBJ1-2, with D uncertain. The CDR3 extends over 16 amino acids. Trimming pared 1 base from V and 4 bases from J, leaving 16 bases between. In germline, CDR1 is MGHRA, CDR2 YSYEKL. The CDR3 is CASSQGFVTDAYGYTF. The CDR3 DNA follows: TGCGCCAGCAGCCAAGGATTCGTCACAGATGCCTATGGCTACACCTTC.

To note about this clone: Other DNA sequences from this sample encode an identical CDR3 as well. This chain uses TRBV5-1 with TRBJ2-2; a weak D match, TRBD1 (5 bases). The V gene's germline CDR1 is SGHRS and CDR2 YFSETQ. The ends were cut back, 4 bases at V and 2 bases at J, with 12 bases in the middle. The length of the CDR3 is 15 residues. CDR3 in DNA: TGCGCCAGCAGCCCTAAACAGGTTAACACCGGGGAGCTGTTTTTT. This encodes CASSPKQVNTGELFF.

V gene TRBV5-5 combines with J gene TRBJ2-2; D is possibly TRBD2 (5 bases). CDR1 and CDR2 from the germline V gene are SGHKS and YYEKEE (reference sequence). The CDR3 runs to 13 residues. Trimming stripped 0 bases from V and 6 bases from J, with 6 bases between. The CDR3 DNA reads as TGTGCCAGCAGCTTGGCAGCGGCCGGGGAGCTGTTTTTT. This sequence encodes CASSLAAAGELFF.

The genes are TRBV28 and TRBJ1-4; 8 bases line up with TRBD1. With V trimmed by 7 bases and J by 5 bases, 9 bases remained unmatched. The CDR3 runs to 15 residues. Germline V gene data show CDR1 as MDHEN and CDR2 as SYDVKM. The CDR3 sequence is CASIHGDRPNEKLFF. CDR3 in DNA: TGTGCCAGCATCCACGGGGACAGGCCAAATGAAAAACTGTTTTTT.

V and J are TRBV28 and TRBJ1-2; tentative D call: TRBD1 (6 bases). Germline values: CDR1 MDHEN, CDR2 SYDVKM. V was clipped by 7 bases and J by 2 bases, with 14 bases between them. The CDR3 is 14 residues long. This chain's CDR3 is CASKAGAQNYGYTF. Written as DNA, the CDR3 is TGTGCCAGCAAAGCAGGGGCCCAAAACTATGGCTACACCTTC.

The chain recombines TRBV2 with TRBJ1-5; 9 bases fit TRBD1. The trim removed 2 bases at V and 7 bases at J, leaving 6 bases unmatched. The CDR3 has 15 residues. Germline V CDR1 and CDR2: SNHLY, FYNNEI. Here the CDR3 reads CASSELQGARQPQHF. The CDR3 coding sequence is TGTGCCAGCAGTGAATTACAGGGGGCGAGGCAGCCCCAGCATTTT. Looking up the rest from reference TRBV2 and TRBJ1-5 gives the full variable domain: EPEVTQTPSHQVTQMGQEVILRCVPISNHLYFYWYRQILGQKVEFLVSFYNNEISEKSEIFDDQFSVERPDGSNFTLKIRSTKLEDSAMYFCASSELQGARQPQHFGDGTRLSIL.

This chain links TRBV7-6 with TRBJ1-3, with 10 bases lining up with TRBD1. CDR1 is SGHVS, CDR2 FNYEAQ, per germline. Trimming removed 0 bases from V and 0 bases from J; junction bases left unmatched: 11. The CDR3 is 20 amino acids. In DNA, the CDR3 is TGTGCCAGCAGCTTAGCGTCGGACAGGGGGAAGATTTACTCTGGAAACACCATATATTTT. Amino acids: CASSLASDRGKIYSGNTIYF.

This clone appeared a few times. J is TRBJ2-7 and V is TRBV16; weak D call: TRBD1 (5 bases). Germline values: CDR1 KGHSY, CDR2 FQNENV. Trimming shortened V by 6 bases and J by 2 bases, and 14 bases separated the two germline ends. The CDR3 length is 14 residues. CDR3 DNA: TGTGCCAGCAGACGGACAAAATCCCCCTACGAGCAGTACTTC. Translated: CASRRTKSPYEQYF.

The chain recombines TRBV18 with TRBJ2-3; D unresolved. The CDR3 length is 14 residues. Deletions cut 3 bases from V and 4 bases from J, with 11 bases between. Looked up from germline, CDR1 is KGHSH and CDR2 is LQKENI. The CDR3 loop is CASSPTASADTQYF. As DNA, the CDR3 is TGTGCCAGCTCACCTACAGCGAGCGCAGATACGCAGTATTTT.

In its sample, this clone was seen once. J is TRBJ1-4 and V is TRBV18, with a weak D call TRBD1 (5 bases). Germline-derived CDR1 and CDR2 are KGHSH and LQKENI. The CDR3 has 15 amino acids. Trimming removed 2 bases from V and 4 bases from J, with 11 bases in between. CDR3 DNA sequence: TGTGCCAGCTCACCAAATACGGGGGGTAATGAAAAACTGTTTTTT. Translation: CASSPNTGGNEKLFF.